This entry features one TCR beta chain sequence. Antigen specificity is unknown. This entry is derived from a study of vaccination effects on CD4 cells after COVID-19. Antigen-specific CD4+ T cells were expanded with viral peptide pools in the ViraFEST assay before sequencing. Once cultured for about 9 days, the cells underwent separation to obtain CD4+ T cells. Study-level results: Among infection- and vaccine-induced clones, marked clonal contraction occurred late after vaccination. Few convalescent patients and no early post-infection timepoints were included in the study. Of the vaccine-induced clones from healthy vaccinees, merely 1 of 255 recognized common cold coronaviruses as well.

TCRdb's table, derived via immunoSEQ multiplex PCR, lists solely in-frame clones and lacks some. Of approximately 30,000 clones listed, roughly two thirds are singletons. The CDR3 contains 15 residues. The J gene is TRBJ1-5, the V gene TRBV12-1; TRBD1 is taken as the D call from the table, unchecked against the DNA. TRBV12-1 is deemed a pseudogene. The receptor comes from a human donor who received a COVID-19 vaccine. Source: CD4+ T cells from PBMCs cultured with HCoV-229E spike peptides, taken before COVID-19 vaccination. DNA of the CDR3: TGTGCCAGCAGCGCGGACAGGGGGGTCAATCAGCCCCAGCATTTT. The encoded protein is CASSADRGVNQPQHF.